The entry below gives a single TCR beta chain sequence along with its context. There are many counts of this clonotype. What this receptor recognizes is not known. Base-call qualities are not available, and no considerably larger clone is one nucleotide away. This sample is drawn from a study of T-cell reconstitution after alpha-beta-depleted transplantation in children (TCRdb year 2016). In the study overall: The study quantitatively tracked T-cell immune reconstitution after TCRalphabeta/CD19-depleted allogeneic hematopoietic cell transplantation in children using TCR repertoire profiling.

CDR3 length: 16 amino acids, cysteine to phenylalanine. The DNA shown is the 48-base CDR3, in frame from base 1. CDR1 SQVTM and CDR2 ANQGSEA are derived from the germline V gene. Trimming at the junction amounts to 1 base on V and 0 bases on J, and the germline ends lie 14 bases apart. In the paper's terms, the treatment or condition label means: allogeneic hematopoietic cell transplantation with graft depleted of TCRalphabeta T cells and CD19 B cells. Transplant recipients were children who received TCRalphabeta/CD19-depleted allogeneic hematopoietic cell grafts. Beyond this particular receptor, the publication reports: Over subsequent months, a decline in hyperexpanded clone frequencies was noted, and after one year, T-cell counts and TCRbeta diversity were mostly ascribed to newly produced T cells. About two months after transplant, the apparently early recovery of alphabetaT-cell counts reportedly depended on just several hundred clones that had expanded rapidly and came from non-depleted graft cells. In some patients, the high TCRbeta diversity seen at day 60 was put down to recipient T cells and intrathymic progenitors that had survived conditioning.

Receptor libraries were prepared by PCR. Sequencing was performed on an Illumina HiSeq 2500. Molecular barcoding was employed in the preparation of TCR libraries, with unique molecular identifiers being used to normalize TCRbeta repertoire quantification. TCRdb's own reprocessing of the public reads used fastp at Q25 and MiXCR and kept productive beta chains. Entries that share a CDR3 protein sequence are merged under the most common genes and DNA. The sample table contains hundreds of thousands of distinct CDR3 sequences; only one count was recorded for roughly a tenth of them. Of the sample, just over 2% falls within the top ten clones.

The rearrangement combines TRBV29-1 with TRBJ2-3; the D gene is possibly TRBD1 or TRBD2, with 5 bases matching each. Sequenced here: PBMCs, sampled before TCRalphabeta/CD19-depleted stem cell transplant. This receptor was obtained from a child under 10 years old with inherited bone marrow failure, due to receive a stem cell transplant. For the CDR3, the sequence is CSVEGVGDGSTDTQYF. Read as DNA, the sequence is TGCAGCGTTGAAGGAGTGGGGGACGGGAGCACAGATACGCAGTATTTT.